This T cell receptor (beta chain) was captured in a study of monozygotic twins with inflammatory bowel disease. Study-wide findings and caveats: IBD patients exhibited fewer clonotypes shared with other individuals than healthy twins, particularly with disease activity. Different subtypes (of T cells) could not be told apart from one another. Against healthy co-twins, IBD patients had lower TCRbeta diversity (measured by inverse Simpson). The analysis yielded no support for one strong signal or clonotype associated with IBD.

TCRdb re-called the 5' RACE reads; one entry per CDR3 protein, DNA not given. This listing includes about 110,000 distinct CDR3 sequences. Comments on this clonotype: Its antigen is still unknown.

Per the germline V gene, CDR1 is SQVTM and CDR2 is ANQGSEA. The CDR3 is 19 residues long. The sample was blood. The sequence was obtained from a human donor with ulcerative colitis or Crohn's disease, or a healthy co-twin of an affected twin (not recorded which). The genes are TRBV29-1 and TRBJ2-3; without DNA, the TCRdb call of TRBD1 cannot be checked. The CDR3 here is CSVVVGAGGADWPTDTQYF.